What follows are 25 T cell receptor beta chains derived from one specimen sequenced in a study of T cells in localized non-small cell lung cancer. Here immunoSEQ multiplex PCR was the method, and the copy in TCRdb shows in-frame clones only, minus some. The sample has roughly 14,000 clones; more than 65% are singletons. Sequencing used peripheral blood, obtained before any cancer treatment. These receptors came from a female donor over 55 with stage I squamous cell lung carcinoma.

This chain links TRBV19 with TRBJ1-4; a weak D match, TRBD1 (5 bases). Germline CDR1 LNHDA, CDR2 SQIVND (reference sequence). V shed 8 bases and J shed 3 bases, with 13 bases lying between them. This CDR3 is built from 14 residues. CDR3 DNA sequence: TGTGCCAGTTCACATCTGGGGCCTAATGAAAAACTGTTTTTT. As protein: CASSHLGPNEKLFF. The variable domain in full, completed from reference TRBV19 and TRBJ1-4, reads DGGITQSPKYLFRKEGQNVTLSCEQNLNHDAMYWYRQDPGQGLRLIYYSQIVNDFQKGDIAEGYSVSREKKESFPLTVTSAQKNPTAFYLCASSHLGPNEKLFFGSGTQLSVL.

This chain joins TRBV15 and TRBJ2-5; D uncertain. This CDR3 spans 18 amino acids. The germline V gene encodes CDR1 LNHNV and CDR2 YYDKDF (reference sequence). V lost 5 bases, J lost 3 bases, and 25 bases lay in between. Written as DNA, the CDR3 is TGTGCCACCAGCGGATCGCTTAAGATTGGACGGATGGAAGAGACCCAGTACTTC. It encodes CATSGSLKIGRMEETQYF.

J is TRBJ2-1 and V is TRBV9, with a possible D match to TRBD2 (7 bases). The germline V gene has CDR1 SGDLS and CDR2 YYNGEE. This CDR3 comprises 16 residues. V lost 4 bases to trimming and J lost 4 bases, with 18 bases between them. The CDR3 is CASSSRGGGLYNEQFF. DNA of the CDR3: TGTGCCAGCAGCTCCAGAGGGGGGGGCCTATACAATGAGCAGTTCTTC.

This chain joins TRBV2 and TRBJ2-7; D is perhaps TRBD1 (6 bases). The CDR3 extends over 14 amino acids. The germline V and J ends were trimmed by 1 base and 5 bases, with 12 bases remaining between them. CDR1 and CDR2 from the germline V gene are SNHLY and FYNNEI. For the CDR3, the DNA is TGTGCCAGCAGTGAAGGTGGACAGCCCGACGAGCAGTACTTC. This encodes CASSEGGQPDEQYF.

This clone has just a few counts. The chain uses TRBV2 and TRBJ1-3; no firm D call. Trimming took off 4 bases at V and 6 bases at J, with 4 bases between the two ends. Per germline, CDR1 SNHLY and CDR2 FYNNEI. This CDR3 has 11 amino acids. CDR3 sequence (DNA): TGTGCCAGCAGTGTGTTAAACACCATATATTTT. Its translation: CASSVLNTIYF.

This clone was detected only a few times. This chain uses TRBV4-1 with TRBJ1-6; 10 nucleotides line up with TRBD1. The ends lost 4 bases at V and 8 bases at J; junction bases unmatched: 8. Germline V gene data show CDR1 as MGHRA and CDR2 as YSYEKL. This CDR3 is built from 16 residues. In DNA form, the CDR3 reads TGCGCCAGCAGCCGGACGGCCGGGACAGGGGATTCACCCCTCCACTTT. Protein product: CASSRTAGTGDSPLHF.

In its sample, this clone was seen once. The chain uses TRBV18 and TRBJ2-3; 11 positions match TRBD2. Germline loops: CDR1 KGHSH, CDR2 LQKENI. The CDR3 has 16 amino acids. V was pared by 6 bases and J by 7 bases, with 12 bases of the junction left unmatched. CDR3: CASSPTTSGAGNTQYF. CDR3 in DNA: TGTGCCAGCTCCCCCACGACTAGCGGGGCGGGAAATACGCAGTATTTT.

The chain has TRBV6-1 and TRBJ1-2; D may be TRBD1 (5 bases). Germline values: CDR1 MNHNS, CDR2 SASEGT. The CDR3 length is 15 residues. V was trimmed by 5 bases and J by 0 bases, leaving 13 bases between them. CDR3 DNA: TGTGCCAGCAGTTCTACAGGAGGCCCTAACTATGGCTACACCTTC. Translating gives CASSSTGGPNYGYTF.

The chain joins TRBV7-9 to TRBJ1-2; TRBD1 agrees at 8 bases. The junction had 8 bases not matched to a gene; V was cut back by 5 bases and J by 6 bases. Germline CDR1 SEHNR, CDR2 FQNEAQ (reference sequence). CDR3 length: 14 residues. Here the CDR3 DNA reads TGTGCCAGCAGCACCCAGACAGGGGCGGATGGCTACACCTTC. It encodes CASSTQTGADGYTF.

This sequence joins TRBV10-1 and TRBJ2-1, with 7 bases fitting TRBD2. The germline V gene encodes CDR1 WNHNN and CDR2 SYGVQD (reference sequence). J lost 3 bases, V lost 6 bases, and 5 bases had no gene match. The CDR3 covers 14 residues. The CDR3 sequence: CASRGSGDYNEQFF. CDR3 nucleotides: TGCGCCAGCAGGGGCAGCGGGGACTACAATGAGCAGTTCTTC.

The V gene is TRBV19, the J gene TRBJ2-3; D unclear. CDR3 length: 15 residues. CDR1 and CDR2 (germline): LNHDA, SQIVND (reference sequence). V lost 1 base, J lost 4 bases, and 12 bases lay in between. The CDR3 DNA follows: TGTGCCAGTAGTATAGCGGCAGGAATCCCAGATACGCAGTATTTT. Amino acid sequence: CASSIAAGIPDTQYF.

V and J are TRBV19 and TRBJ1-2; 9 bases line up with TRBD1. The CDR3 contains 13 residues. CDR1 and CDR2 (germline): LNHDA, SQIVND (reference sequence). V lost 7 bases, J lost 6 bases, and 6 bases stayed unmatched. CDR3 amino acids: CASKTGTGNGYTF. Written as DNA, the CDR3 is TGTGCCAGTAAAACCGGGACAGGGAATGGCTACACCTTC.

The J gene is TRBJ2-3, the V gene TRBV6-1; 15 bases line up with TRBD2. Per germline, CDR1 MNHNS and CDR2 SASEGT. This CDR3 is built from 18 residues. V gave up 4 bases and J gave up 0 bases; unmatched junction bases: 5. The CDR3 sequence is CASSGSGTSGGSTDTQYF. Here the CDR3 DNA reads TGTGCCAGCAGTGGCTCCGGGACTAGCGGGGGGAGCACAGATACGCAGTATTTT.

The genes are TRBV19 and TRBJ1-3; 8 positions agree with TRBD1. Trimming removed 8 bases from V and 4 bases from J; junction bases left unmatched: 7. The CDR3 has 14 amino acids. Germline CDR1 and CDR2: LNHDA and SQIVND (reference sequence). The CDR3 DNA reads TGTGCCAGTCGGGGACAGGCCTCAGGAAACACCATATATTTT. This codes for CASRGQASGNTIYF. Full variable domain (remainder filled in from reference TRBV19 and TRBJ1-3): DGGITQSPKYLFRKEGQNVTLSCEQNLNHDAMYWYRQDPGQGLRLIYYSQIVNDFQKGDIAEGYSVSREKKESFPLTVTSAQKNPTAFYLCASRGQASGNTIYFGEGSWLTVV.

CDR3 residues: CASSRNWRTEAFF. CDR3 sequence (DNA): TGTGCCAGCAGCCGAAATTGGAGGACTGAAGCTTTCTTT. The J gene is TRBJ1-1, the V gene TRBV7-6; D remains ambiguous. The germline V and J ends were trimmed by 5 bases and 5 bases, with 12 bases remaining between them. This CDR3 region has 13 residues. CDR1 and CDR2 (germline): SGHVS, FNYEAQ.

The chain couples TRBV5-8 to TRBJ2-1, with 9 bases aligning to TRBD1. V lost 5 bases to trimming and J lost 6 bases; unmatched junction nucleotides: 12. This CDR3 has 16 amino acids. Germline V gene sequence: CDR1 SGHTS, CDR2 YDEGEE. The CDR3 here is CASRRVTGTGINEQFF. CDR3 nucleotides: TGTGCCAGCAGACGTGTGACCGGGACAGGGATCAATGAGCAGTTCTTC. The whole variable domain, filled in from reference TRBV5-8 and TRBJ2-1, reads EAGVTQSPTHLIKTRGQQATLRCSPISGHTSVYWYQQALGLGLQFLLWYDEGEERNRGNFPPRFSGRQFPNYSSELNVNALELEDSALYLCASRRVTGTGINEQFFGPGTRLTVL.

This chain uses TRBV4-3 with TRBJ2-7; the match to TRBD1 covers 11 bases. Trimming cost V 0 bases and J 4 bases; bases outside gene matches: 8. The V gene's germline CDR1 is LGHNA and CDR2 YSLEER. The CDR3 totals 17 residues. The CDR3 DNA reads as TGCGCCAGCAGCCAAGAGCGAGGGACAGGGGGAATTTACGAGCAGTACTTC. Its protein is CASSQERGTGGIYEQYF.

This clone came up once. The rearrangement links TRBV7-2 to TRBJ1-1, with TRBD1 identical over 8 bases. Trimming removed 4 bases from V and 3 bases from J; junction bases left unmatched: 7. This CDR3 region has 15 residues. In germline, CDR1 is SGHTA, CDR2 FQGNSA. The CDR3 nucleotides are TGTGCCAGCAGCTCCCGGACAGGGCGGGACACTGAAGCTTTCTTT. It encodes CASSSRTGRDTEAFF.

V gene TRBV6-1 combines with J gene TRBJ2-1; no clear D. The CDR3 is 13 amino acids. Trimming pared 8 bases from V and 7 bases from J, leaving 15 bases between. Germline values: CDR1 MNHNS, CDR2 SASEGT. CDR3 nucleotide sequence: TGTGCCAGCGGGCAGGTCCGGGTGAATGAGCAGTTCTTC. It specifies CASGQVRVNEQFF.

The chain couples TRBV9 to TRBJ2-2; weak D call: TRBD1 (6 bases). Germline V gene data show CDR1 as SGDLS and CDR2 as YYNGEE. V was shortened by 0 bases and J by 4 bases, with 13 bases between the two germline ends. The CDR3 loop spans 16 amino acids. Here the CDR3 reads CASSVGLGASTGELFF. The CDR3 coding sequence is TGTGCCAGCAGCGTAGGCTTGGGGGCAAGCACCGGGGAGCTGTTTTTT.

The table lists this clone with a count of one. The chain has TRBV15 and TRBJ1-1; tentatively, D is TRBD1 (6 bases). Per the germline V gene, CDR1 is LNHNV and CDR2 is YYDKDF (reference sequence). Trimming removed 3 bases from V and 8 bases from J, with 10 bases in between. The CDR3 is 12 amino acids. In nucleotides, the CDR3 is TGTGCCACCAGCAGGGGTAGGGGGGAAGCTTTCTTT. This translates into CATSRGRGEAFF.

The chain has TRBV2 and TRBJ1-6; D gene ambiguous. CDR1 and CDR2 from the germline V gene are SNHLY and FYNNEI. This CDR3 has 14 amino acids. Trimming took 3 bases from V and 7 from J, leaving 10 bases between them. Here the CDR3 reads CASSDWQPNSPLHF. DNA of the CDR3: TGTGCCAGCAGTGATTGGCAGCCCAATTCACCCCTCCACTTT.

A few counts support this clone. The J gene is TRBJ1-1, the V gene TRBV9, with a possible D match to TRBD1 (5 bases). Trimming took off 4 bases at V and 4 bases at J, with 11 bases between the two ends. This CDR3 comprises 13 residues. Germline V gene lookup returns CDR1 SGDLS and CDR2 YYNGEE. CDR3 DNA: TGTGCCAGCAGCACCCAGGGTGCCACTGAAGCTTTCTTT. It specifies CASSTQGATEAFF.

This chain links TRBV6-6 with TRBJ1-6; 8 positions agree with TRBD1. The CDR3 contains 14 residues. Germline V gene sequence: CDR1 MNHNY, CDR2 SVGAGI (reference sequence). The ends lost 3 bases at V and 10 bases at J; junction bases unmatched: 5. This CDR3 is CASSYDRGRSPLHF. The CDR3 coding sequence is TGTGCCAGCAGTTATGACAGGGGAAGATCACCCCTCCACTTT.

This chain joins TRBV7-6 and TRBJ2-5; 9 nucleotides agree with TRBD2. Looked up from germline, CDR1 is SGHVS and CDR2 is FNYEAQ. V dropped 3 bases and J dropped 4; count of bases not matched to a gene: 6. There are 15 residues in the CDR3. DNA for the CDR3: TGTGCCAGCAGCTTTCGGCTAGCGGGGCCAGAGACCCAGTACTTC. This encodes CASSFRLAGPETQYF.